The 26 T cell receptor beta chains below all came from one sample that was sequenced in a study of cytomegalovirus exposure and HLA in healthy donors. Only in-frame clones appear in the TCRdb table, and some are missing; sequencing was by immunoSEQ multiplex PCR. The sample lists 90,000 to 130,000 clones, over 75% occurring once. Sequenced material: PBMCs. The source of these receptors is a woman aged 18-29 years in good health and CMV-seronegative.

The chain employs TRBV5-4 and TRBJ2-5; the D gene is possibly TRBD2 (7 bases). V was shortened by 2 bases and J by 5 bases, with 16 bases between the two germline ends. CDR1 is SGHNT and CDR2 is YYREEE in the germline V gene (reference sequence). The CDR3 totals 15 residues. This CDR3 reads CASSFRGGADETQYF. CDR3 bases: TGTGCCAGCAGCTTTCGTGGGGGGGCCGATGAGACCCAGTACTTC.

The chain carries TRBV11-2 and TRBJ1-4; no definite D call. This CDR3 has 13 residues. With 5 bases removed from V and 5 bases from J, the gap between germline ends came to 9 bases. Germline CDR1 and CDR2: SGHAT and FQNNGV. CDR3 nucleotide sequence: TGTGCCAGCAGCCCCACACTAAATGAAAAACTGTTTTTT. Protein product: CASSPTLNEKLFF.

The V call is TRBV5-1, the J call TRBJ2-3; D is unresolved. The ends were cut back, 0 bases at V and 0 bases at J, with 8 bases in the middle. Per germline, CDR1 SGHRS and CDR2 YFSETQ. The CDR3 runs 15 residues. CDR3 loop: CASSLGRSSTDTQYF. The CDR3 DNA reads TGCGCCAGCAGCTTGGGGCGGTCTAGCACAGATACGCAGTATTTT.

J is TRBJ1-2 and V is TRBV21-1; the DNA was not compared with TRBD1, the D call given in the table. TRBV21-1 has pseudogene status. This CDR3 contains 16 residues. The CDR3 nucleotides read TGTGCCAGCAGCCACCACTTCCCGGGACAGGGCTATGGCTACACCTTC. Translation: CASSHHFPGQGYGYTF.

The chain couples TRBV5-1 to TRBJ2-3, with D tentatively TRBD1 (5 bases). Per germline, CDR1 SGHRS and CDR2 YFSETQ. This CDR3 spans 13 amino acids. V was clipped by 5 bases and J by 4 bases, with 11 bases between them. The CDR3 spells CASSAGRADTQYF. CDR3 sequence (DNA): TGCGCCAGCAGTGCTGGCAGGGCAGATACGCAGTATTTT.

The chain carries TRBV30 and TRBJ1-2; D unclear. The germline V gene has CDR1 GTSNPN and CDR2 SVGIG (reference sequence). V was trimmed by 7 bases and J by 4 bases, leaving 13 bases between them. The CDR3 totals 12 residues. Written as DNA, the CDR3 is TGTGCCTTATTAGACAATGGCTATGGCTACACCTTC. Protein: CALLDNGYGYTF.

J is TRBJ2-5 and V is TRBV25-1; 7 nucleotides align to TRBD1. The CDR3 extends over 15 amino acids. Germline CDR1 MGHDK, CDR2 SYGVNS. Losses at the gene ends were 10 bases for V and 2 bases for J; bases not matched to a gene: 13. CDR3 residues: CATAWITGVQETQYF. The CDR3 DNA sequence: TGTGCCACCGCATGGATAACAGGGGTTCAAGAGACCCAGTACTTC. Filled out from reference TRBV25-1 and TRBJ2-5, the complete variable domain reads EADIYQTPRYLVIGTGKKITLECSQTMGHDKMYWYQQDPGMELHLIHYSYGVNSTEKGDLSSESTVSRIRTEHFPLTLESARPSHTSQYLCATAWITGVQETQYFGPGTRLLVL.

The V call is TRBV12-1, the J call TRBJ2-2; the D segment call TRBD2 is taken from the table without a DNA check. TRBV12-1 represents a pseudogene. There are 17 residues in the CDR3. The CDR3 protein is CASSFPPGEGDTGELFF. In DNA, the CDR3 is TGTGCCAGCAGCTTTCCACCGGGGGAAGGGGACACCGGGGAGCTGTTTTTT.

The chain employs TRBV4-1 and TRBJ1-2; a possible D gene is TRBD1 (6 bases). V lost 4 bases and J lost 3, with 18 bases in between. Germline CDR1 and CDR2: MGHRA and YSYEKL. This CDR3 has 16 residues. The CDR3 bases are TGCGCCAGCAGCCCGACCGCCGGGACACTCCACTATGGCTACACCTTC. This sequence encodes CASSPTAGTLHYGYTF.

This chain connects TRBV19 to TRBJ2-1; weak D call: TRBD2 (6 bases). The CDR3 runs to 15 residues. The germline V gene has CDR1 LNHDA and CDR2 SQIVND (reference sequence). The V end was cut by 5 bases, the J end by 4 bases, with 15 bases between. DNA of the CDR3: TGTGCCAGTAGTCCCCCCGGGACTCCGTACAATGAGCAGTTCTTC. Translation gives CASSPPGTPYNEQFF.

The chain carries TRBV27 and TRBJ1-6; possibly TRBD1 for D (6 bases). V was pared by 6 bases and J by 7 bases, with 16 bases between. Germline loops: CDR1 MNHEY, CDR2 SMNVEV (reference sequence). The CDR3 extends over 15 amino acids. Here the CDR3 reads CASRGQPIQNSPLHF. CDR3 coding DNA: TGTGCCAGCAGAGGACAGCCTATTCAGAATTCACCCCTCCACTTT.

This clone appeared a few times. This sample includes further DNA sequences coding for the same CDR3. The CDR3 loop is CASSRTSGETQYF. Here the CDR3 DNA reads TGTGCCAGCAGCAGGACTAGCGGGGAGACCCAGTACTTC. The chain uses TRBV21-1 and TRBJ2-5; TRBD2 reflects the table's D call only, with no check against the DNA. TRBV21-1 constitutes a pseudogene. The CDR3 has 13 residues.

The rearrangement links TRBV2 to TRBJ2-1; TRBD1 agrees at 7 bases. CDR1 SNHLY and CDR2 FYNNEI come from the germline V gene. The V segment lost 3 bases and the J segment 9 bases; nucleotides outside the gene matches: 5. The CDR3 consists of 13 residues. The CDR3 loop is CASSEQGVGEQFF. The CDR3 DNA sequence: TGTGCCAGCAGTGAGCAGGGGGTAGGTGAGCAGTTCTTC. Complete variable domain (other parts from reference TRBV2 and TRBJ2-1): EPEVTQTPSHQVTQMGQEVILRCVPISNHLYFYWYRQILGQKVEFLVSFYNNEISEKSEIFDDQFSVERPDGSNFTLKIRSTKLEDSAMYFCASSEQGVGEQFFGPGTRLTVL.

The genes are TRBV6-1 and TRBJ2-2; 8 bases line up with TRBD1. The CDR3 is 14 residues long. The ends lost 4 bases at V and 6 bases at J; junction bases unmatched: 4. Germline V gene lookup returns CDR1 MNHNS and CDR2 SASEGT. The CDR3 DNA reads TGTGCCAGCAGTGGACAGGGGTTGGCCGGGGAGCTGTTTTTT. Protein sequence: CASSGQGLAGELFF.

This rearrangement joins TRBV4-1 to TRBJ2-7; D uncertain. CDR3 length: 15 residues. Germline V gene data show CDR1 as MGHRA and CDR2 as YSYEKL. V was trimmed by 0 bases and J by 4 bases, leaving 13 bases between them. CDR3 sequence: CASSQDFVRYYEQYF. The CDR3 bases are TGCGCCAGCAGCCAAGATTTCGTCAGGTATTACGAGCAGTACTTC.

The chain uses TRBV19 and TRBJ2-7; 8 bases fit TRBD1. CDR3 length equals 13 residues. CDR1 is LNHDA, CDR2 SQIVND, per germline (reference sequence). Trimming removed 5 bases from V and 1 base from J; junction bases left unmatched: 1. CDR3 coding DNA: TGTGCCAGTAGTGGGACAGGTTCCTACGAGCAGTACTTC. This encodes CASSGTGSYEQYF.

The chain uses TRBV5-1 and TRBJ2-3; D may be TRBD2 (5 bases). CDR1 and CDR2 from the germline V gene are SGHRS and YFSETQ. V was shortened by 0 bases and J by 7 bases, with 9 bases between the two germline ends. The CDR3 is 13 residues long. CDR3 sequence reads: CASSLVREYTQYF. CDR3 nucleotides: TGCGCCAGCAGCTTGGTTAGGGAGTATACGCAGTATTTT.

The V call is TRBV5-5, the J call TRBJ1-1; D remains unclear. CDR1 is SGHKS, CDR2 YYEKEE, per germline (reference sequence). V gave up 4 bases and J gave up 7 bases, with 14 bases separating them. There are 13 residues in the CDR3. CDR3 in DNA: TGTGCCAGCAGCCCCGAAGTGGGCCGTGAAGCTTTCTTT. Translation: CASSPEVGREAFF.

This clone has just a few counts. The rearrangement uses TRBV2 and TRBJ1-1; maybe TRBD1 (6 bases). Germline V CDR1 and CDR2: SNHLY, FYNNEI. There are 15 residues in the CDR3. Trimming took off 5 bases at V and 6 bases at J, with 19 bases between the two ends. The CDR3 DNA is TGTGCCAGCAGTCTTTATAGACAGGCTTGGTCTGAAGCTTTCTTT. Amino acid sequence: CASSLYRQAWSEAFF.

The chain joins TRBV5-1 to TRBJ2-5; 7 nucleotides line up with TRBD1. Germline V gene lookup returns CDR1 SGHRS and CDR2 YFSETQ. CDR3 length: 15 amino acids. Unmatched junction bases numbered 12, after V lost 5 bases and J lost 5 bases. CDR3 nucleotides: TGCGCCAGCAGGGATACAGGGGCCATCGGGGAGACCCAGTACTTC. Translated: CASRDTGAIGETQYF.

The J gene is TRBJ1-1, the V gene TRBV11-1; D is undetermined. The CDR3 totals 16 residues. Trimming stripped 1 base from V and 4 bases from J, with 16 bases between. Germline CDR1 reads SGHAT; CDR2 reads FQDESV (reference sequence). CDR3 nucleotide sequence: TGTGCCAGCAGCTTAGTCCCCACGAGAGCGGGCACTGAAGCTTTCTTT. Its protein is CASSLVPTRAGTEAFF.

The rearrangement uses TRBV19 and TRBJ2-2; D is undetermined. The CDR3 extends over 16 amino acids. The germline CDR1 and CDR2 sequences are LNHDA and SQIVND (reference sequence). The V end was cut by 3 bases, the J end by 0 bases, with 11 bases between. CDR3 sequence reads: CASSILSPPNTGELFF. In DNA form, the CDR3 reads TGTGCCAGTAGTATTTTGAGTCCACCGAACACCGGGGAGCTGTTTTTT. The whole variable domain, filled in from reference TRBV19 and TRBJ2-2, reads DGGITQSPKYLFRKEGQNVTLSCEQNLNHDAMYWYRQDPGQGLRLIYYSQIVNDFQKGDIAEGYSVSREKKESFPLTVTSAQKNPTAFYLCASSILSPPNTGELFFGEGSRLTVL.

V usage is TRBV5-1 and J usage is TRBJ2-1; 8 nucleotides match TRBD1. The CDR3 has 15 residues. Unmatched junction bases numbered 8, after V lost 4 bases and J lost 5 bases. From germline, CDR1 is SGHRS and CDR2 YFSETQ. CDR3 in DNA: TGCGCCAGCAGCGACCGGGACAGGCTACACAATGAGCAGTTCTTC. It codes for CASSDRDRLHNEQFF.

The CDR3 DNA sequence: TGTGCCAGCAGCTTAGTTACGGCAGGGCGGGAGACCCAGTACTTC. It specifies CASSLVTAGRETQYF. V and J are TRBV7-7 and TRBJ2-5, with a weak D call TRBD1 (5 bases). Germline CDR1 reads SSHAT; CDR2 reads FNYEAQ (reference sequence). Trimming shortened V by 1 base and J by 5 bases, and 14 bases separated the two germline ends. The CDR3 extends over 15 amino acids.

The V and J genes are TRBV2 and TRBJ2-3; no reliable D call. V was shortened by 2 bases and J by 7 bases, with 7 bases between the two germline ends. The CDR3 has 12 residues. The germline gives CDR1 SNHLY, CDR2 FYNNEI. CDR3 sequence (DNA): TGTGCCAGCAGTGAACTCAGTTATACGCAGTATTTT. Its translation is CASSELSYTQYF.

CDR3: CASSNTGENTEAFF. For the CDR3, the DNA is TGTGCCAGTAGTAACACAGGTGAGAACACTGAAGCTTTCTTT. The rearrangement uses TRBV19 and TRBJ1-1; tentative D call: TRBD1 (5 bases). This CDR3 has 14 residues. The V gene's germline CDR1 is LNHDA and CDR2 SQIVND (reference sequence). The V and J ends lost 4 bases and 1 base respectively, with 10 bases between them.